A selection of T cell receptor beta chains follows, all from one sample in a study of cytomegalovirus exposure and HLA in healthy donors. TCRdb keeps only in-frame clones here, not all; method: immunoSEQ multiplex PCR. The data hold around 120,000 clones, with 15% to 17% observed a single time. Sequences were obtained from PBMCs. Source of these receptors: a woman under 30 in good health and CMV-seronegative. Each CDR3 is given with its conserved first and last residue.

TRBV18,TRBJ1-2,CASSPIQGVNYGYTF
TRBV4-2,TRBJ2-3,CASSQGEGGGTDTQYF
TRBV11-2,TRBJ1-6,CASSLQRNGSPLHF
TRBV15,TRBJ2-3,CATSRDERSTDTQYF
TRBV2,TRBJ1-2,CASLRDSPGGYTF
TRBV28,TRBJ1-5,CASSTDSSNQPQHF
TRBV25-1,TRBJ1-1,CASRMEGRTIEAFF
TRBV29-1,TRBJ2-7,CSVVSVYEQYF
TRBV6-1,TRBJ2-1,CASSGLAGDGNEQFF
TRBV6-5,TRBJ2-3,CASSSSGRKDTQYF
TRBV6-1,TRBJ2-2,CASSTRDTGELFF
TRBV2,TRBJ2-5,CASSDGETQYF
TRBV7-9,TRBJ2-7,CAVIEGAIPSYEQYF
TRBV30,TRBJ2-3,CASTGTSGEEAQYF
TRBV27,TRBJ2-5,CASSPSLAGGIVWEETQYF
TRBV2,TRBJ2-2,CASKGQGWNTGELFF
TRBV28,TRBJ2-6,CASREDGSPGANVLTF
TRBV13,TRBJ2-1,CASSPTPTERGGLYNEQFF
TRBV6-5,TRBJ2-7,CASSFSARVGEQYF
TRBV5-1,TRBJ1-6,CASSLRQGNSPLHF
TRBV25-1,TRBJ2-3,CASSDFGLGLDTQYF
TRBV9,TRBJ2-2,CASSVPGTSGHTGELFF
TRBV19,TRBJ1-1,CASTEGGGTEAFF
TRBV9,TRBJ1-1,CASSPETGENTEAFF
TRBV7-2,TRBJ2-2,CASSLVLGAAGELFF
TRBV2,TRBJ2-5,CASSVRLAGGQETQYF
TRBV7-7,TRBJ2-2,CASSPGIILGQGAASTGELFF
TRBV4-3,TRBJ2-7,CASSHSPGQGFEQYF
TRBV19,TRBJ1-5,CASSMVAVGQPQHF
TRBV7-2,TRBJ2-3,CASSLVPSGGASTDTQYF
TRBV5-1,TRBJ2-5,CASSLFGLEETQYF
TRBV29-1,TRBJ2-1,CSVPERGGIYNEQFF
TRBV2,TRBJ2-7,CASGGQGAFYEQYF
TRBV9,TRBJ1-2,CASSASRQGSYGYTF
TRBV9,TRBJ2-7,CASASGIAGVVSEQYF
TRBV15,TRBJ2-1,CATRGSDNEQFF
TRBV7-2,TRBJ2-7,CASSARTSGRAWRSYEQYF
TRBV7-9,TRBJ1-4,CASTMSGEKLFF
TRBV7-9,TRBJ2-7,CASSFHGGLAYEQYF
TRBV15,TRBJ2-7,CATSRDRTSGAYAQYF
TRBV7-2,TRBJ2-5,CASSPRVTSETQYF
TRBV18,TRBJ1-1,CASSQGLLVEAFF
TRBV5-1,TRBJ2-7,CASSFPGQPSYEQYF
TRBV5-1,TRBJ1-1,CASSLRGSTEAFF
TRBV5-1,TRBJ2-3,CASSLGGSTDTQYF
TRBV7-2,TRBJ1-6,CASTESRVNSPLHF
TRBV5-6,TRBJ2-7,CASSLVASGRNEQYF
TRBV29-1,TRBJ2-2,CSVEDRASGRADTGELFF
TRBV28,TRBJ2-4,CASSSPTGVDKNIQYF
TRBV7-2,TRBJ2-7,CASSWGGQGSYEQYF
TRBV7-8,TRBJ2-7,CASSSGQGVNEQYF
TRBV29-1,TRBJ1-1,CSVDRGGNTEAFF
TRBV6-1,TRBJ1-2,CASSDRGLSYGYTF
TRBV4-3,TRBJ2-3,CASSQAWRGQGADTQYF
TRBV30,TRBJ1-1,CAWSAQNSWNAEAFF